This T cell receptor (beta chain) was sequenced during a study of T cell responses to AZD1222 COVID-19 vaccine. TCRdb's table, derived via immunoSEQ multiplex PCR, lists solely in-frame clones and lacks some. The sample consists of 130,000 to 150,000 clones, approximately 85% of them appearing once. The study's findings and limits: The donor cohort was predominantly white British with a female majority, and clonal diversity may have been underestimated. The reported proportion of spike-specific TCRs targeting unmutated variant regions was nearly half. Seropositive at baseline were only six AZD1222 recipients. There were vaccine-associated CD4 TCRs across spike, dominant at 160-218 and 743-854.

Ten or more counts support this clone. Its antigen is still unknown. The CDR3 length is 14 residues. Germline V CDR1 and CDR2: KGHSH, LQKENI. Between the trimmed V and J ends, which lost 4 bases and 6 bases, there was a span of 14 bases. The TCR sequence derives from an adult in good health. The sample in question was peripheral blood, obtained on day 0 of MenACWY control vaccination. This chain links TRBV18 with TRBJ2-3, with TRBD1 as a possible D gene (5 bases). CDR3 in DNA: TGTGCCAGCTCACAGGGGCTCGGTTTGGATACGCAGTATTTT. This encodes CASSQGLGLDTQYF.